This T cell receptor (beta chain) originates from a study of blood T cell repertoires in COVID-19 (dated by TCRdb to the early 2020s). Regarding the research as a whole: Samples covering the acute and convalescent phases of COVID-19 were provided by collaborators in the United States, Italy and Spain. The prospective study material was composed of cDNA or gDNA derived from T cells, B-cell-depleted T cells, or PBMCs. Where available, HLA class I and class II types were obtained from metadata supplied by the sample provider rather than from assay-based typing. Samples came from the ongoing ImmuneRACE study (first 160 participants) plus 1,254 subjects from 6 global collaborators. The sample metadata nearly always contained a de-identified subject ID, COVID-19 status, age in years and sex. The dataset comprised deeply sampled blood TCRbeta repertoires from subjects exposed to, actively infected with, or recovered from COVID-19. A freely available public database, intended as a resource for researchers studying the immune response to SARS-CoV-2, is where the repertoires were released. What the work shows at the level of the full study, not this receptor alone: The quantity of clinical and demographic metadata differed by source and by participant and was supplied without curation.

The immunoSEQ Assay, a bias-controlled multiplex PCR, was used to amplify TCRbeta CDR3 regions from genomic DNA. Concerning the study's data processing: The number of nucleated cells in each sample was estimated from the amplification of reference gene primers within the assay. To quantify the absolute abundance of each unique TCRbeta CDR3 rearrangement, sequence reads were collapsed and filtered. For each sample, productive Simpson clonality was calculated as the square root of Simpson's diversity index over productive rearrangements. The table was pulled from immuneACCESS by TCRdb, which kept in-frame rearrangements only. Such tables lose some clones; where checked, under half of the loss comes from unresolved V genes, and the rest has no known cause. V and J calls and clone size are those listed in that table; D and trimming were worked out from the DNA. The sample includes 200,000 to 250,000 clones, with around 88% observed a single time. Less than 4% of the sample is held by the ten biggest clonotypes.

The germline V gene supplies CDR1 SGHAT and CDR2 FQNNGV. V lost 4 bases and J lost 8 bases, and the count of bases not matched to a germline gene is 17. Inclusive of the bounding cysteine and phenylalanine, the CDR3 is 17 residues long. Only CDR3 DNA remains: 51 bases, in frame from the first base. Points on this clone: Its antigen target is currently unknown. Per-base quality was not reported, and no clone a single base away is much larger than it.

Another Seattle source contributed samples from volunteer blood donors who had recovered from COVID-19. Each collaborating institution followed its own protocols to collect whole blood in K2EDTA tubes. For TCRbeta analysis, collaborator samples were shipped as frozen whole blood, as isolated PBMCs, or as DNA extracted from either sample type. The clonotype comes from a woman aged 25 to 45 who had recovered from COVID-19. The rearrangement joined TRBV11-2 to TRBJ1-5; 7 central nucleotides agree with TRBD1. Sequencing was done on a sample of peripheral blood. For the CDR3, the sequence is CASSCYRDRQGSKPQHF. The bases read TGTGCCAGCAGCTGCTATAGAGACCGACAGGGTAGCAAGCCCCAGCATTTT.